This passage covers 21 T cell receptor beta chains from one sample sequenced in a study of T-cell memory formation after mild COVID-19. TCRdb used MiXCR to reprocess the 5' RACE reads, holding one entry per CDR3 protein. The repertoire includes hundreds of thousands of distinct CDR3 sequences, 15% to 20% of them detected once, and around 11% sits in the top ten. Sequencing was done on a sample of PBMCs or a T cell subset sorted from them (not recorded which). Receptors were obtained from an adult woman who had mild COVID-19 (a few samples of this study predate the infection). Cell type and time point are not known.

The chain combines TRBV5-1 with TRBJ1-5; D ambiguous. Germline assignment: CDR1 SGHRS and CDR2 YFSETQ. The CDR3 sequence is 15 residues long. Trimming stripped 5 bases from V and 2 bases from J, with 14 bases between. The CDR3 protein is CASSSGLEGNQPQHF. The CDR3 coding sequence is TGCGCCAGCAGTTCGGGTCTCGAGGGCAATCAGCCCCAGCATTTT.

The rearrangement joins TRBV7-2 to TRBJ1-2, with TRBD1 matching over 12 bases. The V gene end was trimmed by 5 bases and the J gene end by 8 bases; junction bases not matched to a gene: 12. CDR3 length: 16 amino acids. Germline values: CDR1 SGHTA, CDR2 FQGNSA. In DNA, the CDR3 is TGTGCCAGCAGCATGCCCTGGGACAGGGGGCCGGTGGGCTACACCTTC. It translates to CASSMPWDRGPVGYTF. Together with reference TRBV7-2 and TRBJ1-2, the CDR3 gives the full variable domain: GAGVSQSPSNKVTEKGKDVELRCDPISGHTALYWYRQSLGQGLEFLIYFQGNSAPDKSGLPSDRFSAERTGGSVSTLTIQRTQQEDSAVYLCASSMPWDRGPVGYTFGSGTRLTVV.

The V gene is TRBV9, the J gene TRBJ2-7; 8 nucleotides align to TRBD1. Germline V gene lookup returns CDR1 SGDLS and CDR2 YYNGEE. The V and J ends lost 3 bases and 3 bases, in that order; junction bases with no gene match: 8. CDR3 length: 15 residues. The CDR3 region is CASSASGTGIYEQYF. CDR3 DNA: TGTGCCAGCAGCGCCTCCGGGACAGGTATCTACGAGCAGTACTTC.

Only a few counts were recorded for this clonotype. The chain links TRBV11-2 to TRBJ2-1; 7 bases agree with TRBD2. The CDR3 spans 17 residues. The junction had 7 bases not matched to a gene; V was cut back by 0 bases and J by 2 bases. Germline V gene sequence: CDR1 SGHAT, CDR2 FQNNGV. The CDR3, as DNA: TGTGCCAGCAGCTTAGATATCTGGGAGGGCACCTACAATGAGCAGTTCTTC. Its translation: CASSLDIWEGTYNEQFF.

V is TRBV11-2 and J is TRBJ1-1, with TRBD1 matching over 9 bases. The CDR3 is 16 residues long. V shed 4 bases, J shed 3 bases, and the junction held 9 bases outside the gene matches. Germline CDR1 SGHAT, CDR2 FQNNGV. CDR3 sequence (DNA): TGTGCCAGCAGCTCCCTGAAGGGACAGGGATACACTGAAGCTTTCTTT. It specifies CASSSLKGQGYTEAFF.

This chain links TRBV20-1 with TRBJ2-2; unclear D gene. V lost 5 bases to trimming and J lost 1 base, with 14 bases between them. The germline gives CDR1 DFQATT, CDR2 SNEGSKA (reference sequence). The CDR3 runs 15 residues. CDR3 sequence (DNA): TGCAGTGCTCCCGAGTGGAACAGGAACACCGGGGAGCTGTTTTTT. Its protein is CSAPEWNRNTGELFF.

V is TRBV24-1 and J is TRBJ2-2, with D unresolved. This CDR3 has 12 residues. Per the germline V gene, CDR1 is KGHDR and CDR2 is SFDVKD. The V and J ends lost 12 bases and 2 bases respectively, with 9 bases between them. The CDR3 bases are TGTGCCCCCAATTCAAACACCGGGGAGCTGTTTTTT. Translating it yields CAPNSNTGELFF.

This clonotype was counted between two and nine times. The V and J genes are TRBV15 and TRBJ2-2; 7 nucleotides line up with TRBD2. The CDR3 length is 14 residues. Germline V lookup: CDR1 LNHNV, CDR2 YYDKDF (reference sequence). Trimming removed 8 bases from V and 0 bases from J; junction bases left unmatched: 3. CDR3 sequence (DNA): TGTGCCACCTCCCGGGAGGCGAACACCGGGGAGCTGTTTTTT. Protein product: CATSREANTGELFF.

The CDR3 DNA sequence: TGTGCCAGCAGCTTCGGGTCAGGGGACATTCAGTACTTC. Translating it yields CASSFGSGDIQYF. The V and J genes are TRBV7-8 and TRBJ2-4; perhaps TRBD1 as D (6 bases). This CDR3 contains 13 residues. From germline, CDR1 is SGHVS and CDR2 FQNEAQ. The V gene lost 3 bases and the J gene lost 8 bases, with 11 bases spanning the gap.

The rearrangement uses TRBV7-9 and TRBJ1-3, with D perhaps TRBD1 (5 bases). CDR3 size: 15 residues. V was trimmed by 5 bases and J by 3 bases, leaving 14 bases between them. Germline V lookup: CDR1 SEHNR, CDR2 FQNEAQ (reference sequence). The CDR3 coding sequence is TGTGCCAGCAGCCCCGGGGCAGCAAGTGGAAACACCATATATTTT. Translating it yields CASSPGAASGNTIYF.

This clonotype was seen more than once but under ten times. The genes are TRBV6-1 and TRBJ1-5, with unresolved D. The germline CDR1 and CDR2 sequences are MNHNS and SASEGT. This CDR3 is 19 amino acids long. V lost 2 bases and J 2 bases, leaving 22 bases between the germline ends. This CDR3 is CASSEPNSTPWDRNQPQHF. The CDR3 DNA reads as TGTGCCAGCAGTGAACCGAATTCTACCCCTTGGGATCGCAATCAGCCCCAGCATTTT.

This chain joins TRBV30 and TRBJ1-6, with a weak D call TRBD1 (6 bases). Trimming pared 0 bases from V and 8 bases from J, leaving 17 bases between. This CDR3 has 16 amino acids. Germline CDR1 is GTSNPN and CDR2 is SVGIG (reference sequence). The CDR3: CAWSVLGGRWDSPLHF. The CDR3 DNA reads as TGTGCCTGGAGTGTACTGGGGGGGCGCTGGGATTCACCCCTCCACTTT.

In this sample, this clonotype turned up once. The chain uses TRBV14 and TRBJ1-4; no reliable D call. Trimming removed 0 bases at V and 8 bases at J, with 13 bases between. This CDR3 has 15 amino acids. Germline CDR1 and CDR2: SGHDN and FVKESK. The CDR3 DNA reads as TGTGCCAGCAGCCAAGACCAGGATGGGTGGGAAAAACTGTTTTTT. It yields the protein CASSQDQDGWEKLFF. The whole variable domain, remainder taken from reference TRBV14 and TRBJ1-4, is EAGVTQFPSHSVIEKGQTVTLRCDPISGHDNLYWYRRVMGKEIKFLLHFVKESKQDESGMPNNRFLAERTGGTYSTLKVQPAELEDSGVYFCASSQDQDGWEKLFFGSGTQLSVL.

CDR3 in amino acids: CSASSSGTVSNQPQHF. Written as DNA, the CDR3 is TGCAGTGCTAGTTCCTCCGGGACAGTAAGCAATCAGCCCCAGCATTTT. The rearrangement uses TRBV20-1 and TRBJ1-5; 7 nucleotides line up with TRBD1. The CDR3 totals 16 residues. Trimming removed 3 bases from V and 1 base from J; junction bases left unmatched: 9. Germline lookup yields CDR1 DFQATT and CDR2 SNEGSKA (reference sequence).

The genes are TRBV9 and TRBJ2-3, with 8 bases that match TRBD2. CDR1 and CDR2 from the germline V gene are SGDLS and YYNGEE. The CDR3 is 15 residues long. J lost 2 bases, V lost 2 bases, and 4 bases had no gene match. The CDR3 coding sequence is TGTGCCAGCAGCGTTAGCGGGGTGTCCACAGATACGCAGTATTTT. Protein sequence: CASSVSGVSTDTQYF. The full variable domain, in which reference TRBV9 and TRBJ2-3 provide the parts outside the CDR3, is DSGVTQTPKHLITATGQRVTLRCSPRSGDLSVYWYQQSLDQGLQFLIQYYNGEERAKGNILERFSAQQFPDLHSELNLSSLELGDSALYFCASSVSGVSTDTQYFGPGTRLTVL.

This clonotype was recorded once. V is TRBV2 and J is TRBJ1-5; 7 bases are a match to TRBD1. The trim removed 10 bases at V and 9 bases at J, leaving 9 bases unmatched. Per germline, CDR1 SNHLY and CDR2 FYNNEI. The CDR3 contains 12 residues. CDR3 in DNA: TGTGCCACCTGCGGGGACAGTGGGCCCCAGCATTTT. As protein: CATCGDSGPQHF.

The chain combines TRBV5-4 with TRBJ2-1; D may match TRBD1 or TRBD2 (7 bases each). CDR3 length equals 14 residues. The ends were cut back, 2 bases at V and 6 bases at J, with 12 bases in the middle. CDR1 is SGHNT and CDR2 is YYREEE in the germline V gene (reference sequence). The CDR3 spells CASSFRGDSNEQFF. Here the CDR3 DNA reads TGTGCCAGCAGCTTTCGGGGGGACAGCAATGAGCAGTTCTTC.

This clonotype was seen a few times. The chain joins TRBV12-3 or TRBV12-4 to TRBJ1-2, with D possibly TRBD1 on 5 matching bases. Trimming left V 3 bases short and J 14 bases short, with 10 bases between. The CDR3 runs to 10 residues. DNA of the CDR3: TGTGCCAGCAGTTTGTCGGGGGAAACCTTC. Protein: CASSLSGETF.

Only a few counts were recorded for this clonotype. This sequence joins TRBV4-3 and TRBJ2-3; 8 bases match TRBD1. The CDR3 has 15 amino acids. Germline lookup yields CDR1 LGHNA and CDR2 YSLEER. With 4 bases clipped from V and 4 bases from J, the junction kept 7 bases outside the gene matches. In DNA, the CDR3 is TGCGCCAGCAGCCGCCGGGACAGGCAGGCAGATACGCAGTATTTT. Amino acid sequence: CASSRRDRQADTQYF.

The J gene is TRBJ1-2, the V gene TRBV10-3; D not certain. V was trimmed by 7 bases and J by 0 bases, leaving 9 bases between them. The CDR3 is 13 amino acids. The germline V gene has CDR1 ENHRY and CDR2 SYGVKD. CDR3 loop: CAITPASNYGYTF. In DNA, the CDR3 is TGTGCCATCACCCCCGCGTCTAACTATGGCTACACCTTC.

The chain carries TRBV4-1 and TRBJ1-6; D might be TRBD1 (6 bases). The CDR3 covers 14 residues. Between the trimmed V and J ends, which lost 2 bases and 13 bases, there was a span of 15 bases. Per germline, CDR1 MGHRA and CDR2 YSYEKL. The DNA for the CDR3 is TGCGCCAGCAGCCAACGGACAGACTGGGGGCCCCTCCACTTT. Protein: CASSQRTDWGPLHF.